This T cell receptor (beta chain) was profiled in a study of CD8+ T cells in alopecia areata. Sequencing used cDNA as its template, made by extracting RNA and reverse transcribing it. Measured with immunoSEQ multiplex PCR; TCRdb has only the in-frame clones, and not every one. The table shows roughly 100,000 clones, with about 44% occurring only once. This clone was recorded a few times. Antigen: not known. The CDR3 has 14 amino acids. Germline CDR1 LNHNV, CDR2 YYDKDF (reference sequence). The V and J ends lost 3 bases and 5 bases respectively, with 13 bases between them. Documented treatment: oral pan-JAK inhibitor, 5-10 mg twice daily. Points from the study as a whole: Clarity of TCR sharing across patients fell short of that in mice, possibly HLA-related. Since there was just one nonresponder, nobody can yet say how baseline CD8+ expansion ties to response.

The sequence was obtained from a human donor with alopecia areata. This rearrangement joins TRBV15 to TRBJ2-5, with unresolved D. Sequenced material: CD8+ T cells sorted from blood, taken at week 24, from a patient treated with tofacitinib. CDR3 protein: CATSSPSQTETQYF. The CDR3 region has the DNA TGTGCCACCAGCAGCCCGTCCCAGACGGAGACCCAGTACTTC.